This T cell receptor beta chain originates from a study of blood T cell repertoires in COVID-19. Across the whole study: There were acute and convalescent COVID-19 samples, and they came from the United States, Italy and Spain. The cDNA or gDNA used as material had been derived from T cells, B-cell-depleted T cells, or PBMCs.

In the original analysis: Estimates of nucleated cell counts were drawn from the amplification of reference gene primers. Method: immunoSEQ multiplex PCR; TCRdb's copy keeps in-frame clones and lacks some. V and J calls and clone size are those listed in that table; D and trimming were worked out from the DNA. This sample carries 300,000 or so clones, under 95% of them seen once, and the ten largest clones take 2% to 3%. CDR3 length equals 16 residues. V dropped 1 base and J dropped 6 bases, with 19 bases sitting between them. CDR1 MDHEN and CDR2 SYDVKM come from the germline V gene. The TCR originated in a man in his sixties who had recovered from COVID-19. J is TRBJ2-7 and V is TRBV28, with D possibly matching TRBD1 (6 bases). Sequenced sample: PBMCs or T cells enriched from blood (not recorded which). The DNA of the CDR3 is TGTGCCAGCAGTTTATCCGTTCCCGGGACACGGATCGAGCAGTACTTC. Translated: CASSLSVPGTRIEQYF.